The 13 T cell receptor beta chains reported below all come from one sample, sequenced in a study of blood T cell repertoires in COVID-19. Data came from immunoSEQ multiplex PCR; TCRdb stores just in-frame clones and leaves some out. This repertoire shows some 170,000 clones, about nine tenths found once; its top ten account for about 3.9%. Sequenced: peripheral blood. These receptors were obtained from a woman in her sixties who had recovered from COVID-19.

The chain uses TRBV28 and TRBJ2-2; maybe TRBD2 (5 bases). There are 15 residues in the CDR3. Trimming removed 6 bases at V and 2 bases at J, with 13 bases between. Germline-derived CDR1 and CDR2 are MDHEN and SYDVKM. The CDR3 reads CASRLPGENTGELFF. The CDR3 nucleotides read TGTGCCAGCAGGCTTCCCGGGGAAAACACCGGGGAGCTGTTTTTT.

The chain carries TRBV3-1 (or the pseudogene TRBV3-2) and TRBJ2-3, with 13 bases fitting TRBD2. J lost 0 bases, V lost 5 bases, and 8 bases had no gene match. CDR1 and CDR2 from the germline V gene are LGHDT and YNNKEL (reference sequence). The CDR3 covers 18 residues. CDR3 in amino acids: CASSARTSGGSSTDTQYF. Here the CDR3 DNA reads TGTGCCAGCAGCGCGCGGACTAGCGGGGGTTCTAGCACAGATACGCAGTATTTT.

The count of this clone is one. The chain has TRBV5-1 and TRBJ1-2, with D maybe TRBD1 (5 bases). The CDR3 contains 13 residues. Germline CDR1 is SGHRS and CDR2 is YFSETQ. Trimming removed 2 bases at V and 2 bases at J, with 7 bases between. CDR3 DNA: TGCGCCAGCAGCTTACAGGCGAACTATGGCTACACCTTC. This encodes CASSLQANYGYTF.

This rearrangement joins TRBV5-1 to TRBJ2-2; maybe TRBD2 (6 bases). CDR3 length equals 14 residues. Per germline, CDR1 SGHRS and CDR2 YFSETQ. Deletions cut 3 bases from V and 6 bases from J, with 12 bases between. The CDR3 DNA reads as TGCGCCAGCAGCTCGGGGGAGGCGGCCGGGGAGCTGTTTTTT. Translated, it gives CASSSGEAAGELFF.

V gene TRBV18 combines with J gene TRBJ2-3, with TRBD1 matching 9 bases. Germline V CDR1 and CDR2: KGHSH, LQKENI. The CDR3 covers 14 residues. V was pared by 4 bases and J by 3 bases, with 2 bases of the junction left unmatched. The CDR3 here is CASSLDRGTDTQYF. In DNA form, the CDR3 reads TGTGCCAGCTCACTGGACAGGGGAACAGATACGCAGTATTTT.

The chain employs TRBV10-1 and TRBJ1-5, with D possibly being TRBD1 (6 bases). The CDR3 spans 16 residues. The V gene lost 0 bases and the J gene lost 11 bases, with 20 bases spanning the gap. Germline V gene sequence: CDR1 WNHNN, CDR2 SYGVQD (reference sequence). As DNA, the CDR3 is TGCGCCAGCAGTGAGTCAACAGGGCCCGGATTATGGACCCAGCATTTT. It is translated as CASSESTGPGLWTQHF.

The chain is built from TRBV5-1 and TRBJ2-7; no firm D call. Germline CDR1 SGHRS, CDR2 YFSETQ. CDR3 size: 14 residues. V shed 0 bases and J shed 4 bases, with 11 bases lying between them. DNA for the CDR3: TGCGCCAGCAGCTTGGGAGGAGTGGTTTACGAGCAGTACTTC. This encodes CASSLGGVVYEQYF.

The chain joins TRBV3-1 (or the pseudogene TRBV3-2) to TRBJ2-7; 8 positions agree with TRBD1. The CDR3 consists of 14 residues. After removal of 3 bases from V and 6 bases from J, the junction contained 7 bases not matched to a gene. Looked up from germline, CDR1 is LGHDT and CDR2 is YNNKEL (reference sequence). This CDR3 reads CASSQDGQGTEQYF. As DNA, the CDR3 is TGTGCCAGCAGCCAGGACGGACAGGGCACCGAGCAGTACTTC.

The CDR3 DNA reads as TGCGCCAGCAGTTCCGGGACAGGGCATGGCTACACCTTC. Residues: CASSSGTGHGYTF. The chain is built from TRBV10-2 and TRBJ1-2, with 9 positions matching TRBD1. The CDR3 length is 13 residues. V lost 5 bases to trimming and J lost 6 bases; unmatched junction nucleotides: 4. The germline V gene encodes CDR1 WSHSY and CDR2 SAAADI.

The V gene is TRBV19, the J gene TRBJ2-2; 11 bases align to TRBD1. After removal of 7 bases from V and 0 bases from J, the junction contained 1 base not matched to a gene. CDR1 LNHDA and CDR2 SQIVND come from the germline V gene (reference sequence). The CDR3 extends over 15 amino acids. The CDR3 loop reads CASKGQGANTGELFF. CDR3 sequence (DNA): TGTGCCAGTAAGGGACAGGGGGCGAACACCGGGGAGCTGTTTTTT. The variable domain in full, completed from reference TRBV19 and TRBJ2-2, reads DGGITQSPKYLFRKEGQNVTLSCEQNLNHDAMYWYRQDPGQGLRLIYYSQIVNDFQKGDIAEGYSVSREKKESFPLTVTSAQKNPTAFYLCASKGQGANTGELFFGEGSRLTVL.

The chain carries TRBV30 and TRBJ1-1; D remains ambiguous. V lost 3 bases and J lost 0, with 8 bases in between. This CDR3 has 13 residues. Germline CDR1 is GTSNPN and CDR2 is SVGIG (reference sequence). The CDR3 DNA sequence: TGTGCCTGGAGCACGGAGTTGAACACTGAAGCTTTCTTT. Translation gives CAWSTELNTEAFF.

The gene calls are TRBV4-3 and TRBJ1-1; D gene unclear. V lost 0 bases to trimming and J lost 6 bases, with 11 bases between them. The germline gives CDR1 LGHNA, CDR2 YSLEER. The CDR3 covers 14 residues. In DNA form, the CDR3 reads TGCGCCAGCAGCCAAGACGCGTCGCGCGCTGAAGCTTTCTTT. It encodes CASSQDASRAEAFF.

This clone was observed a handful of times. This chain uses TRBV24-1 with TRBJ2-7; TRBD2 might be the D (6 bases). V was shortened by 3 bases and J by 7 bases, with 15 bases between the two germline ends. Germline CDR1 is KGHDR and CDR2 is SFDVKD. There are 14 residues in the CDR3. DNA for the CDR3: TGTGCCACCAGTGATCCCTCCACCGGAGGGGAGCAGTACTTC. As protein: CATSDPSTGGEQYF.